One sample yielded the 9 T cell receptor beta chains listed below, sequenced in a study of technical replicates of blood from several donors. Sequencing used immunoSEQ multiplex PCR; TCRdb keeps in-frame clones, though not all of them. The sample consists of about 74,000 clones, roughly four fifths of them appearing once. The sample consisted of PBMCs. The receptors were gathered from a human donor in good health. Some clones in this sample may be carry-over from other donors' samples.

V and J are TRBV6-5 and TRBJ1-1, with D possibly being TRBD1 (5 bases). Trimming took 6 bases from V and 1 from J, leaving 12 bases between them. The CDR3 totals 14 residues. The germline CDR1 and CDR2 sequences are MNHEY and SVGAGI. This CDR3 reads CASRMGGANTEAFF. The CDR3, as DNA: TGTGCCAGCAGGATGGGCGGGGCGAACACTGAAGCTTTCTTT.

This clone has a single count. The CDR3 DNA follows: TGTGCCAGCAGATCCGGGACAGGGAGCAATCAGCCCCAGCATTTT. It encodes CASRSGTGSNQPQHF. The chain carries TRBV6-1 and TRBJ1-5, with TRBD1 matching 9 bases. The germline gives CDR1 MNHNS, CDR2 SASEGT. The CDR3 totals 15 residues. The V segment lost 6 bases and the J segment 1 base; nucleotides outside the gene matches: 4.

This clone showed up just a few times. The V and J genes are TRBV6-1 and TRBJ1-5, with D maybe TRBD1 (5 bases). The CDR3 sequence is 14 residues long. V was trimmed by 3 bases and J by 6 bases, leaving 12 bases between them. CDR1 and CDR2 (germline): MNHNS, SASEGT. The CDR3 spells CASSDAAGLQPQHF. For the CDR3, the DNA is TGTGCCAGCAGTGACGCGGCAGGGCTTCAGCCCCAGCATTTT.

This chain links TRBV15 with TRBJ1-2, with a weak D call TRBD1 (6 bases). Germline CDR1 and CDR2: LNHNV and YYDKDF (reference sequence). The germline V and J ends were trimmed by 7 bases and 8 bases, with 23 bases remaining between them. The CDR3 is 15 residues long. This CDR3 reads CATNSPGAETWGYTF. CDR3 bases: TGTGCCACCAACAGTCCAGGGGCTGAGACCTGGGGCTACACCTTC.

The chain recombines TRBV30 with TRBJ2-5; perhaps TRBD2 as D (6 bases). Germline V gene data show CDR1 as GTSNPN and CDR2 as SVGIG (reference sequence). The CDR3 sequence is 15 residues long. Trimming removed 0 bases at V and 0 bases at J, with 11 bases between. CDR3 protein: CAWSVYGGYQETQYF. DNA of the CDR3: TGTGCCTGGAGTGTATATGGGGGGTACCAAGAGACCCAGTACTTC.

CDR3 region: CASSPPGTGQETQYF. The CDR3 coding sequence is TGTGCCAGCTCACCCCCCGGGACAGGGCAAGAGACCCAGTACTTC. The chain carries TRBV18 and TRBJ2-5; 9 bases fit TRBD1. Germline lookup yields CDR1 KGHSH and CDR2 LQKENI. This CDR3 spans 15 amino acids. V dropped 3 bases and J dropped 2; count of bases not matched to a gene: 4. The variable domain in full, completed from reference TRBV18 and TRBJ2-5, reads NAGVMQNPRHLVRRRGQEARLRCSPMKGHSHVYWYRQLPEEGLKFMVYLQKENIIDESGMPKERFSAEFPKEGPSILRIQQVVRGDSAAYFCASSPPGTGQETQYFGPGTRLLVL.

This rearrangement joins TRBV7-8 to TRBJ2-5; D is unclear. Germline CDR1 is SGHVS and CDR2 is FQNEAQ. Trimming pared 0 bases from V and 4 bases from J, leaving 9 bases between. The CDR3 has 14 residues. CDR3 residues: CASSLALRVETQYF. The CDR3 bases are TGTGCCAGCAGCTTAGCGCTGCGTGTAGAGACCCAGTACTTC.

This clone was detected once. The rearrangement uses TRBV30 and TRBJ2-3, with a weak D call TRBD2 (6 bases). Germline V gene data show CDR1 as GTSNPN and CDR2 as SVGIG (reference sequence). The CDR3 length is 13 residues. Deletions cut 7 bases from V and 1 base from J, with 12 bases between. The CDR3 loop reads CALLSGGTDTQYF. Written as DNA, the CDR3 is TGTGCCTTACTGTCGGGGGGCACAGATACGCAGTATTTT. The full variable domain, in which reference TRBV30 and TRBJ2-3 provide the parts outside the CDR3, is SQTIHQWPATLVQPVGSPLSLECTVEGTSNPNLYWYRQAAGRGLQLLFYSVGIGQISSEVPQNLSASRPQDRQFILSSKKLLLSDSGFYLCALLSGGTDTQYFGPGTRLTVL.

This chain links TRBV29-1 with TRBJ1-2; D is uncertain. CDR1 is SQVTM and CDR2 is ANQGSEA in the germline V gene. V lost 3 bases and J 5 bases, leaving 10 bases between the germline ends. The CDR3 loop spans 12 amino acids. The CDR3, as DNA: TGCAGCGTTGAGAGGGAGGGATATGGCTACACCTTC. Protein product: CSVEREGYGYTF.